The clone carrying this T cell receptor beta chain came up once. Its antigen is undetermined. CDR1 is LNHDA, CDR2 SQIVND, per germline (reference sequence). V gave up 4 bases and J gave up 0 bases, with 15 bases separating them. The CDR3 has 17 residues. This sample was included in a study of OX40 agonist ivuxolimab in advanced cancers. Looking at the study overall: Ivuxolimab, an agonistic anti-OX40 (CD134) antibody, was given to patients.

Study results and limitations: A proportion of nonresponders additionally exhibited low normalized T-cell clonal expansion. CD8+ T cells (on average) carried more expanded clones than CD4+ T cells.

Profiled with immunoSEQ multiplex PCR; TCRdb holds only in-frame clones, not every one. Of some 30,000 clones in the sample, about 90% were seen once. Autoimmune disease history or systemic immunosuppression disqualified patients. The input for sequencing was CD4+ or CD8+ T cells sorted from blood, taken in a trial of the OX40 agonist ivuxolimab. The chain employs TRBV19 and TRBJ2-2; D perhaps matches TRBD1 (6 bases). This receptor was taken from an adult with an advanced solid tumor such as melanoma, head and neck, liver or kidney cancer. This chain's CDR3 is CASSTRGLSANTGELFF. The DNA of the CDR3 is TGTGCCAGTAGTACCAGGGGATTATCCGCGAACACCGGGGAGCTGTTTTTT.